Given below is one TCR beta chain in context. What it binds is unknown. V gave up 4 bases and J gave up 0 bases, with 16 bases separating them. The CDR3 sequence is 16 residues long. Per germline, CDR1 MDHEN and CDR2 SYDVKM. The sample originates from a study of graft-versus-host responses after intestinal transplantation. Study results and caveats: Recipient marrow showed GvH clones, some seen first in ileum or blood. Peak circulating GvH clone levels tracked with early post-transplant HvG declines.

Clones were sequenced by immunoSEQ multiplex PCR, and TCRdb holds only the in-frame ones, with some missing. The table has about 35,000 clones, roughly 93% seen once. The sequence derives from a human donor who was the organ donor for an intestinal transplant. The gene calls are TRBV28 and TRBJ2-7; perhaps TRBD1 as D (6 bases). Here the sequenced sample was unstimulated CD8+ T cells sorted from spleen or lymph node cells, taken before transplant. CDR3 DNA sequence: TGTGCCAGCAGTTCCACGACGAGGGGGACCTCCTACGAGCAGTACTTC. Translation gives CASSSTTRGTSYEQYF.